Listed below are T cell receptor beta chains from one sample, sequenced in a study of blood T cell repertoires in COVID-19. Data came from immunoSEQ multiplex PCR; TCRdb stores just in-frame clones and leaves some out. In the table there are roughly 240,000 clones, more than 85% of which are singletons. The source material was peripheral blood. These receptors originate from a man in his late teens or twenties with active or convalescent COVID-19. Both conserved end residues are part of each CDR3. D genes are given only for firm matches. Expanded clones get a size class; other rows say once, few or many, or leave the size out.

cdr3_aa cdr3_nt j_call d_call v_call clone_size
CASRTSRQGSNQPQHF TGTGCCAGTAGGACTTCGCGACAGGGTAGCAATCAGCCCCAGCATTTT TRBJ1-5 TRBD1 TRBV28 once
CASRGQGVYEQYF TGTGCCAGCAGAGGACAGGGAGTTTACGAGCAGTACTTC TRBJ2-7 TRBD1 TRBV7-9 NA
CASSLVDRGNTEAFF TGTGCCAGCAGCTTAGTGGACAGGGGAAACACTGAAGCTTTCTTT TRBJ1-1 TRBD1 TRBV11-3 NA
CASKGTGATRDTQYF TGTGCCAGTAAGGGAACGGGAGCCACAAGAGATACGCAGTATTTT TRBJ2-3 NA TRBV19 NA
CASRRQGRSTEAFF TGTGCCAGCAGGAGACAGGGTAGGTCCACTGAAGCTTTCTTT TRBJ1-1 TRBD1 TRBV28 once
CASSRTRRFPDTQYF TGTGCCAGCAGCCGGACTAGACGATTCCCAGATACGCAGTATTTT TRBJ2-3 TRBD2 TRBV7-2 NA
CASSAAPGLEETQYF TGTGCCAGCAGCGCCGCCCCGGGACTTGAAGAGACCCAGTACTTC TRBJ2-5 NA TRBV9 NA
CAIGGASPEHF TGTGCCATCGGGGGGGCCTCCCCTGAGCATTTT TRBJ1-5 NA TRBV10-3 NA
CSVSGQRYTEAFF TGCAGCGTTTCGGGACAGAGGTACACTGAAGCTTTCTTT TRBJ1-1 TRBD1 TRBV29-1 NA
CASSPNSGNEQFF TGTGCCAGCTCACCCAACTCAGGCAATGAGCAGTTCTTC TRBJ2-1 NA TRBV18 NA
CATSDPNFETQYF TGTGCCACCAGTGATCCTAATTTCGAGACCCAGTACTTC TRBJ2-5 NA TRBV24-1 once
CASKSEPGQGSPSGYGYTF TGTGCCAGCAAGTCCGAGCCGGGACAGGGCTCTCCTTCAGGCTATGGCTACACCTTC TRBJ1-2 TRBD1 TRBV27 NA
CASSSRAVSTDTQYF TGTGCCAGCAGCTCCAGGGCGGTGAGCACAGATACGCAGTATTTT TRBJ2-3 NA TRBV7-2 NA
CACGLNEQFF TGTGCCTGTGGACTCAATGAGCAGTTCTTC TRBJ2-1 NA TRBV30 NA
CSVEDTVNNEQFF TGCAGCGTTGAGGACACGGTCAACAATGAGCAGTTCTTC TRBJ2-1 NA TRBV29-1 NA
CASSGSGPGGTQYF TGTGCCAGCAGTGGAAGCGGTCCCGGAGGGACCCAGTACTTC TRBJ2-5 NA TRBV25-1 NA
CASRLRGQSTEAFF TGTGCCAGCAGGCTCAGGGGGCAGAGCACTGAAGCTTTCTTT TRBJ1-1 TRBD1 TRBV7-3 NA
CAWRDSVEQYF TGTGCCTGGAGGGACAGTGTCGAGCAGTACTTC TRBJ2-7 NA TRBV30 NA
CASSPGTGGGYTF TGTGCCAGTAGTCCCGGGACAGGTGGTGGCTACACCTTC TRBJ1-2 TRBD1 TRBV19 NA
CASSQSTSGGDEQFF TGCGCCAGCAGCCAGTCAACTAGCGGGGGGGATGAGCAGTTCTTC TRBJ2-1 TRBD2 TRBV4-3 NA
CASSSRGSLGVGQYF TGTGCCAGCAGCAGCCGGGGGTCCTTGGGAGTGGGGCAGTATTTT TRBJ2-3 NA TRBV11-3 NA
CATSRGESKAFF TGTGCCACCAGCAGAGGGGAGTCCAAAGCTTTCTTT TRBJ1-1 NA TRBV15 NA
CASSDRQDQPQHF TGTGCCAGCAGTGATCGGCAGGATCAGCCCCAGCATTTT TRBJ1-5 NA TRBV2 NA
CASGYRRTEAFF TGTGCTAGTGGTTACAGGCGCACTGAAGCTTTCTTT TRBJ1-1 NA TRBV12-5 once
CASGLGEGVREQYF TGCGCCAGCGGCTTGGGGGAAGGGGTACGCGAGCAGTACTTC TRBJ2-7 NA TRBV5-1 NA
CASRPPGLAGYNEQFF TGTGCCAGCAGGCCACCGGGACTAGCGGGGTACAATGAGCAGTTCTTC TRBJ2-1 TRBD2 TRBV5-4 NA
CASSQEGRGTGGNTIYF TGCGCCAGCAGCCAAGAGGGGCGGGGCACCGGTGGAAACACCATATATTTT TRBJ1-3 NA TRBV4-1 NA
CASQAFGRNTIYF TGTGCCAGTCAGGCTTTTGGGCGAAACACCATATATTTT TRBJ1-3 NA TRBV19 once
CASNSGSGGYNEQFF TGTGCCAGCAACTCAGGATCGGGGGGCTACAATGAGCAGTTCTTC TRBJ2-1 TRBD2 TRBV6-5 NA
CASRPPTSGIRHTGELFF TGTGCCAGCAGGCCTCCGACTAGCGGGATCCGACACACCGGGGAGCTGTTTTTT TRBJ2-2 TRBD2 TRBV5-5 NA